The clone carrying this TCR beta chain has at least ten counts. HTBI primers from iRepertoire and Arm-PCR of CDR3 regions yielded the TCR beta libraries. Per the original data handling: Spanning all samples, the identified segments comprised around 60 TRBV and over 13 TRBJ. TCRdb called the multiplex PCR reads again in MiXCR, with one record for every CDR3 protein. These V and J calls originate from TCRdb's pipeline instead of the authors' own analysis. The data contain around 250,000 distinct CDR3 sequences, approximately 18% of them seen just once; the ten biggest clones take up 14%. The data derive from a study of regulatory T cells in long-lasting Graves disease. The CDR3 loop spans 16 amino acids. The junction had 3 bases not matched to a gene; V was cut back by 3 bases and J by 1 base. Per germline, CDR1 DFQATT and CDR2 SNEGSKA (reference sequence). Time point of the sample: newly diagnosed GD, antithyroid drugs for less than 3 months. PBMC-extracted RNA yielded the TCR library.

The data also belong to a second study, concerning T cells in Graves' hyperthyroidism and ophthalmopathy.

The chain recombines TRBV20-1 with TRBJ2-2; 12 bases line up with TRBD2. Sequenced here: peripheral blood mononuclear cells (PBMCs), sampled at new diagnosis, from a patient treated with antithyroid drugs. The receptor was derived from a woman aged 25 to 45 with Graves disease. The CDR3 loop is CSASTLAGGNTGELFF. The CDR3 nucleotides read TGCAGTGCTAGCACACTAGCGGGGGGGAACACCGGGGAGCTGTTTTTT.